The 16 T cell receptor beta chains in this list originate from one sample, sequenced in a study of blood T cell repertoires in COVID-19. Clones were sequenced by immunoSEQ multiplex PCR, and TCRdb holds only the in-frame ones, with some missing. There are fewer than 200,000 clones in the sample; roughly 85% occur only once, and roughly 2% lies in the top ten. The sample taken for sequencing was peripheral blood. These receptors were collected from a woman of 80 years or more with acute or convalescent COVID-19.

The gene calls are TRBV6-2 or TRBV6-3 and TRBJ1-1, with 8 positions matching TRBD1. The V gene's germline CDR1 is MNHEY and CDR2 SVGEGT. The CDR3 totals 14 residues. The V and J ends lost 6 bases and 4 bases, in that order; junction bases with no gene match: 7. CDR3 loop: CASRPGQGGTEAFF. Written as DNA, the CDR3 is TGTGCCAGCAGACCTGGACAGGGAGGCACTGAAGCTTTCTTT.

This clone was counted a single time. This chain connects TRBV6-2 or TRBV6-3 to TRBJ1-1; 10 bases map to TRBD1. V trimming: 0 bases; J trimming: 1 base; junction bases outside the gene matches: 8. The CDR3 contains 18 residues. Germline lookup yields CDR1 MNHEY and CDR2 SVGEGT. CDR3: CASSYSGQGISKNTEAFF. The DNA of the CDR3 is TGTGCCAGCAGTTACTCGGGACAGGGGATATCTAAGAACACTGAAGCTTTCTTT.

The chain couples TRBV7-2 to TRBJ2-7; 7 nucleotides agree with TRBD1. V shed 3 bases, J shed 7 bases, and the junction held 9 bases outside the gene matches. Germline-derived CDR1 and CDR2 are SGHTA and FQGNSA. The CDR3 is 14 residues long. As DNA, the CDR3 is TGTGCCAGCAGCTTCTCGGGACAGAGGAGGGAGCAGTACTTC. Its translation is CASSFSGQRREQYF. Full variable domain (rest looked up from reference TRBV7-2 and TRBJ2-7): GAGVSQSPSNKVTEKGKDVELRCDPISGHTALYWYRQSLGQGLEFLIYFQGNSAPDKSGLPSDRFSAERTGGSVSTLTIQRTQQEDSAVYLCASSFSGQRREQYFGPGTRLTVT.

The chain is built from TRBV25-1 and TRBJ1-2; D is possibly TRBD1 (5 bases). The CDR3 has 13 amino acids. Trimming pared 4 bases from V and 8 bases from J, leaving 14 bases between. Looked up from germline, CDR1 is MGHDK and CDR2 is SYGVNS. As DNA, the CDR3 is TGTGCCAGCAGTGCCTACGGGACTGGAGGCTACACCTTC. It encodes CASSAYGTGGYTF.

The chain joins TRBV7-3 to TRBJ1-1, with no clear D. The germline CDR1 and CDR2 sequences are SGHTA and FQGTGA. V was pared by 5 bases and J by 1 base, with 8 bases between. This CDR3 has 13 residues. CDR3 nucleotides: TGTGCCAGCAGCCAACTAAAGAACACTGAAGCTTTCTTT. Amino acid sequence: CASSQLKNTEAFF.

This clone was seen only once. The V call is TRBV5-8, the J call TRBJ2-1, with D tentatively TRBD2 (5 bases). The CDR3 covers 12 residues. Germline V gene data show CDR1 as SGHTS and CDR2 as YDEGEE. Trimming pared 3 bases from V and 6 bases from J, leaving 7 bases between. In DNA form, the CDR3 reads TGTGCCAGCAGCTGGACTGGCAATGAGCAGTTCTTC. It is translated as CASSWTGNEQFF.

The V call is TRBV7-3, the J call TRBJ2-3; tentative D call: TRBD1 (5 bases). This CDR3 has 17 amino acids. Trimming shortened V by 3 bases and J by 0 bases, and 16 bases separated the two germline ends. Germline V gives CDR1 SGHTA, CDR2 FQGTGA. The CDR3 loop reads CASSFPRPGPSTDTQYF. CDR3 DNA sequence: TGTGCCAGCAGCTTCCCGCGCCCAGGGCCTAGCACAGATACGCAGTATTTT. Looking up the rest from reference TRBV7-3 and TRBJ2-3 gives the full variable domain: GAGVSQTPSNKVTEKGKYVELRCDPISGHTALYWYRQSLGQGPEFLIYFQGTGAADDSGLPNDRFFAVRPEGSVSTLKIQRTERGDSAVYLCASSFPRPGPSTDTQYFGPGTRLTVL.

This clone was seen many times. V and J are TRBV7-9 and TRBJ1-1; TRBD1 aligns across 7 bases. Germline loops: CDR1 SEHNR, CDR2 FQNEAQ (reference sequence). This CDR3 region has 14 residues. The V and J ends lost 1 base and 5 bases, in that order; junction bases with no gene match: 4. The CDR3 nucleotides are TGTGCCAGCAGCTTAGAGGGGGCAGGTACTGAAGCTTTCTTT. It translates to CASSLEGAGTEAFF.

This clone was seen a few times. The chain joins TRBV11-3 to TRBJ2-3; 8 nucleotides match TRBD2. The V and J ends lost 3 bases and 2 bases, in that order; junction bases with no gene match: 10. CDR3 length equals 17 residues. Germline V gene sequence: CDR1 SGHNT, CDR2 YENEEA. This CDR3 reads CASSFSTGGGFTDTQYF. The CDR3, as DNA: TGTGCCAGCAGCTTTTCCACTGGCGGGGGGTTCACAGATACGCAGTATTTT.

As regards this clone: The sample has other DNA sequences that encode this CDR3 too. This sequence joins TRBV7-2 and TRBJ2-2; no firm D call. The CDR3 totals 14 residues. Trimming took 1 base from V and 0 from J, leaving 3 bases between them. CDR1 is SGHTA, CDR2 FQGNSA, per germline. CDR3 sequence (DNA): TGTGCCAGCAGCTTAGACTCGAACACCGGGGAGCTGTTTTTT. Its protein is CASSLDSNTGELFF.

The gene calls are TRBV9 and TRBJ2-2; 10 positions agree with TRBD2. In germline, CDR1 is SGDLS, CDR2 YYNGEE. V lost 3 bases, J lost 7 bases, and 6 bases stayed unmatched. The CDR3 spans 15 residues. Here the CDR3 reads CASSAQRGGLGELFF. CDR3 nucleotides: TGTGCCAGCAGCGCCCAGCGGGGGGGCCTCGGGGAGCTGTTTTTT.

This clone was seen more than once but under ten times. The chain recombines TRBV30 with TRBJ2-7, with D possibly being TRBD1 (5 bases). Trimming left V 2 bases short and J 8 bases short, with 28 bases between. The CDR3 sequence is 17 residues long. Germline assignment: CDR1 GTSNPN and CDR2 SVGIG (reference sequence). As DNA, the CDR3 is TGTGCCTGGAGTACCCGGACCCGACAGTCTCTACCTGAGAAGCAGTACTTC. Protein product: CAWSTRTRQSLPEKQYF.

The chain links TRBV6-2 or TRBV6-3 to TRBJ2-2, with 11 bases fitting TRBD1. The CDR3 is made up of 17 amino acids. After removal of 0 bases from V and 3 bases from J, the junction contained 3 bases not matched to a gene. From germline, CDR1 is MNHEY and CDR2 SVGEGT. The CDR3 bases are TGTGCCAGCAGTTACTCGGGACAGGGGGGCTACACCGGGGAGCTGTTTTTT. It specifies CASSYSGQGGYTGELFF.

Comment on this clone: Other DNA sequences from this sample encode an identical CDR3 as well. The V and J genes are TRBV9 and TRBJ2-1; 10 bases map to TRBD2. The CDR3 runs to 15 residues. Unmatched junction bases numbered 2, after V lost 0 bases and J lost 5 bases. The germline V gene has CDR1 SGDLS and CDR2 YYNGEE. The CDR3 spells CASSVGLAGDNEQFF. As DNA, the CDR3 is TGTGCCAGCAGCGTAGGGCTAGCGGGGGACAATGAGCAGTTCTTC.

V gene TRBV5-1 combines with J gene TRBJ2-7, with 7 bases that match TRBD1. With 4 bases clipped from V and 5 bases from J, the junction kept 12 bases outside the gene matches. The CDR3 is 15 amino acids. Germline values: CDR1 SGHRS, CDR2 YFSETQ. CDR3: CASSHRQGTGNEQYF. For the CDR3, the DNA is TGCGCCAGCAGCCATAGACAGGGTACGGGAAACGAGCAGTACTTC.

This sequence joins TRBV4-2 and TRBJ1-2; D might be TRBD1 (5 bases). The germline V and J ends were trimmed by 0 bases and 7 bases, with 15 bases remaining between them. Per germline, CDR1 LGHNA and CDR2 YNFKEQ. The CDR3 loop spans 15 amino acids. CDR3 bases: TGTGCCAGCAGCCAAGATAGGCAGGGTCAAGGTGGCTACACCTTC. This translates into CASSQDRQGQGGYTF.